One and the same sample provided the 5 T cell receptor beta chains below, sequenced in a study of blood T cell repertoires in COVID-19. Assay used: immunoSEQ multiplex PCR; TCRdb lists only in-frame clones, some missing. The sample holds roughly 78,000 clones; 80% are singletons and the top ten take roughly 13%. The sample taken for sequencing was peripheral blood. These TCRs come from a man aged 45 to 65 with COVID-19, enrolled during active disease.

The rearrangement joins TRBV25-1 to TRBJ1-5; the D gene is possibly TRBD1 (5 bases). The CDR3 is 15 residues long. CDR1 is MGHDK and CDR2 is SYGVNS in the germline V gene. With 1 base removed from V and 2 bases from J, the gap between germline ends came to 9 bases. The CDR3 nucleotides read TGTGCCAGCAGTGAATCAGGGTTTGGCAATCAGCCCCAGCATTTT. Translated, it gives CASSESGFGNQPQHF.

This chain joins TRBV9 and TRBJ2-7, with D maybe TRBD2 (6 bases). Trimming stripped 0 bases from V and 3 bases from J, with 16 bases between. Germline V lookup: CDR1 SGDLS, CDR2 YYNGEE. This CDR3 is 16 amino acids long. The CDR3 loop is CASSVGPSGLNYEQYF. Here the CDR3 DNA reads TGTGCCAGCAGCGTAGGTCCCAGCGGGCTAAACTACGAGCAGTACTTC.

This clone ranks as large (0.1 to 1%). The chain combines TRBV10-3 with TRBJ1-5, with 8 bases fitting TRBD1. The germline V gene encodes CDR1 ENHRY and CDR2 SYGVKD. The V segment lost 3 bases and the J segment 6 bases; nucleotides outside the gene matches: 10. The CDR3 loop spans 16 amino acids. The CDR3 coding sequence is TGTGCCATCAGTGACTCCCCGGACAGGGTGGGTCAGCCCCAGCATTTT. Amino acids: CAISDSPDRVGQPQHF.

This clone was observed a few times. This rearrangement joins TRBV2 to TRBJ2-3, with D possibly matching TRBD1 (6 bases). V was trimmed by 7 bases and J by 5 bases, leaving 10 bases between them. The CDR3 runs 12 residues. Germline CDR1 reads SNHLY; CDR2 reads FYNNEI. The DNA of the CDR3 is TGTGCCAGCACCCACAGGGTAGATACGCAGTATTTT. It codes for CASTHRVDTQYF. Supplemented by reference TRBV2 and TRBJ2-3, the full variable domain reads EPEVTQTPSHQVTQMGQEVILRCVPISNHLYFYWYRQILGQKVEFLVSFYNNEISEKSEIFDDQFSVERPDGSNFTLKIRSTKLEDSAMYFCASTHRVDTQYFGPGTRLTVL.

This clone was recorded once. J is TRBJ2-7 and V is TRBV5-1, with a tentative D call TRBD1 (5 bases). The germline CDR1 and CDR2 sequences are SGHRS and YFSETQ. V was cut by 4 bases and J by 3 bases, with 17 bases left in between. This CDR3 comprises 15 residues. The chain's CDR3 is CASSPTGDLYYEQYF. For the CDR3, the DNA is TGCGCCAGCAGCCCTACAGGAGACCTCTACTACGAGCAGTACTTC.